These 21 T cell receptor beta chains originate from one sample sequenced in a study of blood T cell repertoires in COVID-19. Produced via immunoSEQ multiplex PCR; TCRdb's table is partial and in-frame only. Of roughly 60,000 clones listed, around 93% are singletons. The material sequenced was peripheral blood. These receptors were collected from a man over 45 with active COVID-19.

The CDR3 coding sequence is TGTGCCAGCAGCCAAGATCCAGAAGATGAAGGCTACACCTTC. Translating gives CASSQDPEDEGYTF. The chain recombines TRBV4-2 with TRBJ1-2; D is undetermined. V was cut by 0 bases and J by 8 bases, with 13 bases left in between. This CDR3 region has 14 residues. CDR1 and CDR2 (germline): LGHNA, YNFKEQ.

The chain employs TRBV5-1 and TRBJ1-3; 7 nucleotides match TRBD1. CDR1 and CDR2 from the germline V gene are SGHRS and YFSETQ. CDR3 length: 16 amino acids. The junction had 7 bases not matched to a gene; V was cut back by 4 bases and J by 0 bases. The CDR3 DNA follows: TGCGCCAGCAGCAGGACAGGATCGAGCTCTGGAAACACCATATATTTT. Residues: CASSRTGSSSGNTIYF.

The count of this clone is one. The rearrangement joins TRBV19 to TRBJ2-7; the match to TRBD1 covers 11 bases. Germline CDR1 LNHDA, CDR2 SQIVND (reference sequence). V was clipped by 5 bases and J by 2 bases; unmatched bases: 5. This CDR3 contains 15 residues. CDR3 residues: CASSLGGQGAYEQYF. The CDR3 DNA reads TGTGCCAGTAGTTTAGGGGGACAGGGGGCCTACGAGCAGTACTTC.

This chain joins TRBV11-3 and TRBJ1-1; a weak D match, TRBD1 (5 bases). The CDR3 extends over 12 amino acids. Germline V gives CDR1 SGHNT, CDR2 YENEEA. Deletions cut 1 base from V and 9 bases from J, with 9 bases between. CDR3 sequence (DNA): TGTGCCAGCAGCTTAGCGGGGGGGAAAGCTTTCTTT. Translated, it gives CASSLAGGKAFF.

The sample holds one count of this clone. The V and J genes are TRBV2 and TRBJ1-5; 10 nucleotides agree with TRBD1. The CDR3 loop spans 15 amino acids. Germline V gene data show CDR1 as SNHLY and CDR2 as FYNNEI. V shed 6 bases and J 6 bases; nucleotides not matched to a gene: 8. CDR3 in DNA: TGTGCCAGCAGCACGACAGGGGGCGGAGGTCAGCCCCAGCATTTT. Encoded protein: CASSTTGGGGQPQHF.

The chain joins TRBV28 to TRBJ1-2; D might be TRBD1 (6 bases). V was clipped by 5 bases and J by 8 bases, with 15 bases between them. Per germline, CDR1 MDHEN and CDR2 SYDVKM. The CDR3 has 13 amino acids. Here the CDR3 reads CASSDIGGMGYTF. The CDR3 DNA reads as TGTGCCAGCAGTGATATAGGGGGAATGGGCTACACCTTC.

This clone appeared once. The chain carries TRBV7-2 and TRBJ1-2, with 8 nucleotides matching TRBD1. The CDR3 has 18 amino acids. V shed 1 base, J shed 6 bases, and the junction held 16 bases outside the gene matches. The V gene's germline CDR1 is SGHTA and CDR2 FQGNSA. CDR3 region: CASSLGALGQGDRDGYTF. The DNA for the CDR3 is TGTGCCAGCAGCTTAGGGGCCCTAGGACAGGGAGACCGGGATGGCTACACCTTC.

The chain couples TRBV9 to TRBJ2-2; weak D call: TRBD1 (5 bases). The CDR3 loop spans 15 amino acids. Germline CDR1 SGDLS, CDR2 YYNGEE. With 0 bases removed from V and 0 bases from J, the gap between germline ends came to 6 bases. CDR3 amino acids: CASSVGQPNTGELFF. CDR3 sequence (DNA): TGTGCCAGCAGCGTAGGACAGCCGAACACCGGGGAGCTGTTTTTT.

This clone appeared a single time. The V gene is TRBV5-1, the J gene TRBJ1-3; D is undetermined. The CDR3 is made up of 15 amino acids. Germline V gene sequence: CDR1 SGHRS, CDR2 YFSETQ. V lost 0 bases, J lost 0 bases, and 7 bases lay in between. CDR3 in amino acids: CASSLDRYSGNTIYF. CDR3 in DNA: TGCGCCAGCAGCTTGGACCGCTACTCTGGAAACACCATATATTTT.

This clone was seen once. V and J are TRBV10-3 and TRBJ2-7; D unresolved. V gave up 8 bases and J gave up 5 bases, with 13 bases separating them. The CDR3 has 12 residues. Germline loops: CDR1 ENHRY, CDR2 SYGVKD. The CDR3 region is CAIGGFSDEQYF. The CDR3 nucleotides read TGTGCCATCGGTGGGTTCAGCGACGAGCAGTACTTC.

The chain links TRBV3-1 (or the pseudogene TRBV3-2) to TRBJ2-2; possibly TRBD1 for D (5 bases). Germline CDR1 LGHDT, CDR2 YNNKEL (reference sequence). The CDR3 is 15 amino acids. V lost 1 base and J 0 bases, leaving 6 bases between the germline ends. The CDR3 DNA reads as TGTGCCAGCAGCCAAGTAGGGGCGAACACCGGGGAGCTGTTTTTT. It specifies CASSQVGANTGELFF.

The rearrangement joins TRBV11-3 to TRBJ1-2, with TRBD1 as a possible D gene (6 bases). V was trimmed by 6 bases and J by 1 base, leaving 18 bases between them. The V gene's germline CDR1 is SGHNT and CDR2 YENEEA. CDR3 length equals 16 residues. The CDR3 DNA reads as TGTGCCAGCAGAGGATCGGGGGGCGGGAATAACTATGGCTACACCTTC. Protein product: CASRGSGGGNNYGYTF.

The V and J genes are TRBV5-6 and TRBJ1-4, with D unresolved. Deletions cut 1 base from V and 8 bases from J, with 15 bases between. CDR1 and CDR2 from the germline V gene are SGHDT and YYEEEE. The CDR3 runs 15 residues. The CDR3 protein is CASSLLPTGGEKLFF. CDR3 DNA sequence: TGTGCCAGCAGCTTGTTGCCAACGGGAGGCGAAAAACTGTTTTTT.

The V call is TRBV18, the J call TRBJ1-4, with 10 bases identical to TRBD1. The ends lost 6 bases at V and 8 bases at J; junction bases unmatched: 6. Per the germline V gene, CDR1 is KGHSH and CDR2 is LQKENI. This CDR3 region has 14 residues. In DNA, the CDR3 is TGTGCCAGCTCGCCGGGACAGGGGCAGGAAAAACTGTTTTTT. It is translated as CASSPGQGQEKLFF.

The rearrangement joins TRBV7-8 to TRBJ1-1; no clear D. The germline V gene encodes CDR1 SGHVS and CDR2 FQNEAQ. Trimming removed 5 bases at V and 1 base at J, with 8 bases between. There are 13 residues in the CDR3. Written as DNA, the CDR3 is TGTGCCAGCAGCATACAGAGGAACACTGAAGCTTTCTTT. It encodes CASSIQRNTEAFF.

CDR3 bases: TGTGCCAGCAGTGCCCCACAGAATCCTAACTATGGCTACACCTTC. Amino acids: CASSAPQNPNYGYTF. The rearrangement uses TRBV6-2 or TRBV6-3 and TRBJ1-2; D not certain. The germline V and J ends were trimmed by 5 bases and 0 bases, with 13 bases remaining between them. CDR3 length: 15 amino acids. CDR1 MNHEY and CDR2 SVGEGT come from the germline V gene.

The gene calls are TRBV19 and TRBJ1-5; the D is unclear. V was cut by 3 bases and J by 4 bases, with 7 bases left in between. The CDR3 runs 13 residues. The germline V gene encodes CDR1 LNHDA and CDR2 SQIVND (reference sequence). The CDR3: CASSIGRNQPQHF. CDR3 sequence (DNA): TGTGCCAGTAGTATCGGCAGGAATCAGCCCCAGCATTTT.

A word on this clone: The conserved final phenylalanine or tryptophan is absent from the CDR3, which likely points to a read error. The DNA is left out, because the CDR3 cannot be placed on it with certainty; the CDR3 is given as TCRdb lists it. The chain is built from TRBV13 and TRBJ1-4; the table's TRBD1 call for D was not verified on the DNA. The CDR3 sequence runs 13 residues, both termini included. Looked up from germline, CDR1 is PRHDT and CDR2 is FYEKMQ (reference sequence). The CDR3: CASSQGKGGELGV.

This clone has a single count. The V and J genes are TRBV5-1 and TRBJ2-1; 13 bases are shared with TRBD2. The V gene's germline CDR1 is SGHRS and CDR2 YFSETQ. The CDR3 contains 18 residues. The J segment lost 0 bases and the V segment lost 5 bases, leaving 8 bases of the junction unmatched. CDR3 loop: CASRITSGRASSYNEQFF. CDR3 coding DNA: TGCGCCAGCAGGATCACTAGCGGGAGGGCGAGCTCCTACAATGAGCAGTTCTTC. Variable domain in full (rest from reference TRBV5-1 and TRBJ2-1): KAGVTQTPRYLIKTRGQQVTLSCSPISGHRSVSWYQQTPGQGLQFLFEYFSETQRNKGNFPGRFSGRQFSNSRSEMNVSTLELGDSALYLCASRITSGRASSYNEQFFGPGTRLTVL.

CDR3: CASSPRYNEETQYF. In DNA form, the CDR3 reads TGTGCCAGCAGTCCAAGATATAACGAGGAGACCCAGTACTTC. This chain links TRBV3-1 (or the pseudogene TRBV3-2) with TRBJ2-5, with D unresolved. V gave up 6 bases and J gave up 5 bases, with 16 bases separating them. From germline, CDR1 is LGHDT and CDR2 YNNKEL (reference sequence). CDR3 length: 14 amino acids.

This chain joins TRBV19 and TRBJ2-1, with D possibly matching TRBD2 (6 bases). V shed 5 bases and J shed 7 bases, with 12 bases lying between them. Germline CDR1 reads LNHDA; CDR2 reads SQIVND (reference sequence). The CDR3 is 13 residues long. DNA for the CDR3: TGTGCCAGTAGTTCGACTAGAAAAAATGAGCAGTTCTTC. This codes for CASSSTRKNEQFF.